This T cell receptor beta chain was found in a study of T cell changes during pregnancy in multiple sclerosis. Sequencing was performed with immunoSEQ multiplex PCR; in TCRdb, only in-frame clones are kept and a portion is missing. The sample lists approximately 32,000 clones; 89% were seen once. The V gene's germline CDR1 is SGHVS and CDR2 FQNEAQ. This CDR3 is 13 amino acids long. The ends lost 5 bases at V and 5 bases at J; junction bases unmatched: 4. Sequences were derived from CD8+ T cells from peripheral blood mononuclear cells, sampled in the first trimester of pregnancy. This clonotype originated in a female donor with multiple sclerosis, enrolled in a pregnancy study. The chain joins TRBV7-8 to TRBJ2-5, with TRBD1 identical over 8 bases. CDR3 residues: CASSLDRGETQYF. The CDR3 DNA is TGTGCCAGCAGCCTTGACAGGGGTGAGACCCAGTACTTC.